The T cell receptor (beta chain) under discussion was sequenced for a study of OX40 agonist ivuxolimab in advanced cancers. Here immunoSEQ multiplex PCR was the method, and the copy in TCRdb shows in-frame clones only, minus some. The sample has roughly 110,000 clones, around 93% seen once. Study findings and constraints: At doses 0.1 to 3.0 mg/kg, CD4+ and CD8+ clones expanded.

J lost 3 bases, V lost 5 bases, and 0 bases had no gene match. CDR1 and CDR2 from the germline V gene are MDHEN and SYDVKM. The CDR3 totals 13 residues. Comment on this clone: Its antigen is currently unknown.

The sequence was obtained from an adult with an advanced solid tumor such as melanoma, head and neck, liver or kidney cancer. This chain links TRBV28 with TRBJ2-3; 9 bases map to TRBD2. Sequencing was performed on CD4+ or CD8+ T cells sorted from blood, taken in a trial of the OX40 agonist ivuxolimab. In DNA form, the CDR3 reads TGTGCCAGCAGTCTAGCGGGGACAGATACGCAGTATTTT. Translating it yields CASSLAGTDTQYF.